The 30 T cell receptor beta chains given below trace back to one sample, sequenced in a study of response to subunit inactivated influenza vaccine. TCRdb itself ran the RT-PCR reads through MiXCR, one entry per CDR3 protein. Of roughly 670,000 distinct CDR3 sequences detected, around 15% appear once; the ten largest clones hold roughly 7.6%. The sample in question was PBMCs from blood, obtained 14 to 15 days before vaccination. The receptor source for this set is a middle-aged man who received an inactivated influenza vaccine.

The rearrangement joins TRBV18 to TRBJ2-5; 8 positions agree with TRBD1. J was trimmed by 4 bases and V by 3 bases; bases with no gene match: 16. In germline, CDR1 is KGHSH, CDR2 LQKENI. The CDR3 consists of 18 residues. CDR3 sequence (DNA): TGTGCCAGCTCACCTCTACCTAACTCACGGACAGGGCGAGAGACCCAGTACTTC. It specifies CASSPLPNSRTGRETQYF. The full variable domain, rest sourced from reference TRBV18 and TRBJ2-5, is NAGVMQNPRHLVRRRGQEARLRCSPMKGHSHVYWYRQLPEEGLKFMVYLQKENIIDESGMPKERFSAEFPKEGPSILRIQQVVRGDSAAYFCASSPLPNSRTGRETQYFGPGTRLLVL.

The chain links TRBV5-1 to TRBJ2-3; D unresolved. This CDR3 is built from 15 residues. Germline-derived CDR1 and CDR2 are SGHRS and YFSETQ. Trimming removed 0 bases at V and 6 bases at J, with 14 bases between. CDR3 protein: CASSLAPAGADTQYF. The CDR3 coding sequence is TGCGCCAGCAGCTTGGCCCCGGCAGGAGCGGATACGCAGTATTTT.

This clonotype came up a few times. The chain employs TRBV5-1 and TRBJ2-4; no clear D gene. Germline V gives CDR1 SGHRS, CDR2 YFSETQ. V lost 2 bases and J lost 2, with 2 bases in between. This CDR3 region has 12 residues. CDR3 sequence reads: CASSFPKNIQYF. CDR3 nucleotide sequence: TGCGCCAGCAGCTTTCCCAAAAACATTCAGTACTTC.

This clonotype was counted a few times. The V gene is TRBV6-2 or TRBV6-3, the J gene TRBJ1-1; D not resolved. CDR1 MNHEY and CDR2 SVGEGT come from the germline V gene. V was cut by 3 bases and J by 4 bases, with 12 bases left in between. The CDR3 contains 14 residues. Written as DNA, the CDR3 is TGTGCCAGCAGTTATTTTTCGCAACTCACTGAAGCTTTCTTT. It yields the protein CASSYFSQLTEAFF.

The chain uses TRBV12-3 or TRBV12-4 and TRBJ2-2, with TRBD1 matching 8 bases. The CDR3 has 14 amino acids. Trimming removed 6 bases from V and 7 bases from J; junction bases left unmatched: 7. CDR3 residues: CASSQGATDGELFF. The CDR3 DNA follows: TGTGCCAGCAGCCAGGGGGCTACGGACGGGGAGCTGTTTTTT.

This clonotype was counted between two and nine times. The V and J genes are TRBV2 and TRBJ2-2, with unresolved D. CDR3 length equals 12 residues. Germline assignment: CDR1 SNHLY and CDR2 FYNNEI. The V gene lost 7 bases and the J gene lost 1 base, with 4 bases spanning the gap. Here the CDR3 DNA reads TGTGCCAGCACACAGAACACCGGGGAGCTGTTTTTT. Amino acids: CASTQNTGELFF. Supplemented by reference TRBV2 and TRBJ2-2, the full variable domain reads EPEVTQTPSHQVTQMGQEVILRCVPISNHLYFYWYRQILGQKVEFLVSFYNNEISEKSEIFDDQFSVERPDGSNFTLKIRSTKLEDSAMYFCASTQNTGELFFGEGSRLTVL.

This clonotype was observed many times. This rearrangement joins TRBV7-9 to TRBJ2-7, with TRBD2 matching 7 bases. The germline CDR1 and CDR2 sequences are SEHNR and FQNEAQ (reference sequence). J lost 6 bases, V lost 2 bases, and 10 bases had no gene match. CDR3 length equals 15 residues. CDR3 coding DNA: TGTGCCAGCAGCTTAAATGGAGCCAGGGAGGGCGAGCAGTACTTC. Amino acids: CASSLNGAREGEQYF.

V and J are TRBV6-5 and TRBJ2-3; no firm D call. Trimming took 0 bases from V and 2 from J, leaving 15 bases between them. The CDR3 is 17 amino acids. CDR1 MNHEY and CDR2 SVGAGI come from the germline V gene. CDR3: CASSYSILVLNTDTQYF. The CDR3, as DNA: TGTGCCAGCAGTTACTCGATTTTGGTTCTCAACACAGATACGCAGTATTTT.

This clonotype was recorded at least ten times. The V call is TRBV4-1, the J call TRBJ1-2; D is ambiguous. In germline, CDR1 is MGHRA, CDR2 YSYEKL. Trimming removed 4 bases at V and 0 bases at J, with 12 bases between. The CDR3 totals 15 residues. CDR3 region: CASSRMTEANYGYTF. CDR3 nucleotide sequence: TGCGCCAGCAGCCGGATGACGGAAGCTAACTATGGCTACACCTTC.

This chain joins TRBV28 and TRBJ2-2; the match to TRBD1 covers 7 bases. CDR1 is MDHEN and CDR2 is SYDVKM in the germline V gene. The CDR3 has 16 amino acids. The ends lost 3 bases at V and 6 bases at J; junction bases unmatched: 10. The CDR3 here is CASSFPDRRWPGELFF. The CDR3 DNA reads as TGTGCCAGCAGTTTCCCGGACAGGAGATGGCCCGGGGAGCTGTTTTTT.

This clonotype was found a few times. This chain's CDR3 is CASSYGGAYYEQYF. CDR3 coding DNA: TGTGCCAGCAGTTACGGCGGGGCTTACTACGAGCAGTACTTC. The chain uses TRBV6-5 and TRBJ2-7, with D tentatively TRBD2 (6 bases). Germline CDR1 MNHEY, CDR2 SVGAGI. The V end lost 2 bases, the J end lost 3 bases, and 11 bases lay between the germline ends. The CDR3 spans 14 residues.

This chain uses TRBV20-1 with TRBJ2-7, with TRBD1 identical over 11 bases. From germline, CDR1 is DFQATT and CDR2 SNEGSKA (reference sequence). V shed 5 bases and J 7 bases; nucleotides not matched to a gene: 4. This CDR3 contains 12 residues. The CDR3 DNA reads TGCAGTGCTGGACAGGGGGCTGAGGAGCAGTACTTC. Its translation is CSAGQGAEEQYF.

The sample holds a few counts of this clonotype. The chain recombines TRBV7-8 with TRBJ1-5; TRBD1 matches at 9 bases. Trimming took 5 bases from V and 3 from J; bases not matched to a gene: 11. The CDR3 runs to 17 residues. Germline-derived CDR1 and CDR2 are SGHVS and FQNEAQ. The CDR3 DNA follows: TGTGCCAGCAGCCGAAAAAAATGGACAGGGGTCAATCAGCCCCAGCATTTT. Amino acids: CASSRKKWTGVNQPQHF.

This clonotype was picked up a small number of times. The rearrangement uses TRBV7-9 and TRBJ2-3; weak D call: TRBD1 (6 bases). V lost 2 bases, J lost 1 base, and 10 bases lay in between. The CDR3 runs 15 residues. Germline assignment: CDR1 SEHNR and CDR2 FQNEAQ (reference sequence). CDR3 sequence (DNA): TGTGCCAGCAGCTTATGGGGGCCGCGCACAGATACGCAGTATTTT. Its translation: CASSLWGPRTDTQYF.

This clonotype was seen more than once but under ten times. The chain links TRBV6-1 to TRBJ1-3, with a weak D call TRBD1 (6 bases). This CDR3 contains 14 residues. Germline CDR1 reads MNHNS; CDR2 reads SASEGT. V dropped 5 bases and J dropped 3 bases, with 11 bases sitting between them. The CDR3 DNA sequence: TGTGCCAGCAGTAGGACAGTTATTGGAAACACCATATATTTT. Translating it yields CASSRTVIGNTIYF.

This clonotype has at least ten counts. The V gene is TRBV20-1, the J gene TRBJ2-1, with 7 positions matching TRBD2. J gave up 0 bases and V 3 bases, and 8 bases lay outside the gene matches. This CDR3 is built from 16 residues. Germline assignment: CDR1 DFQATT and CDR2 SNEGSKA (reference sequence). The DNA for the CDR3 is TGCAGTGCTAGCGACCCTGGACTAGTCTCCTACAATGAGCAGTTCTTC. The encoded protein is CSASDPGLVSYNEQFF.

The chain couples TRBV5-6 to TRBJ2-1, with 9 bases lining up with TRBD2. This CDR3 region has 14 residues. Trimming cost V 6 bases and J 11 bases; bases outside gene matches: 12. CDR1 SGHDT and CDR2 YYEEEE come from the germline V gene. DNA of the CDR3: TGTGCCAGCAAGGCGCCGGCGGGGGGGCCGAAGCAGTTCTTC. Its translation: CASKAPAGGPKQFF.

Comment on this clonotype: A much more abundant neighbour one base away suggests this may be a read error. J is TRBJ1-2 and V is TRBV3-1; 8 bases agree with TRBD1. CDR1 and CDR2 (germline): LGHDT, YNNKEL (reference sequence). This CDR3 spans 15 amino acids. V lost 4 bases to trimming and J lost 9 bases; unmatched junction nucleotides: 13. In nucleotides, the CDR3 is TGTGCCAGCAGCCCTCTCACAGGGGGGCGAGGTTGCTACACCTTC. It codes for CASSPLTGGRGCYTF.

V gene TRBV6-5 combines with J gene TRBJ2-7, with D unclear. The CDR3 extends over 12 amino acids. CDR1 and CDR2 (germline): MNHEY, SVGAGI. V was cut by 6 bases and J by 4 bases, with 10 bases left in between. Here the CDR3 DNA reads TGTGCCAGCAGGGCCCCCGAGTACGAGCAGTACTTC. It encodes CASRAPEYEQYF.

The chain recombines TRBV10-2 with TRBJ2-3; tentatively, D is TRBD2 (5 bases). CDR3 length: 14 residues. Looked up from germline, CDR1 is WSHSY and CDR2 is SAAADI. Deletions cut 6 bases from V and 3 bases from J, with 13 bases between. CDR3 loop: CASSADLGTDTQYF. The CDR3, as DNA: TGCGCCAGCAGCGCGGACTTAGGGACAGATACGCAGTATTTT.

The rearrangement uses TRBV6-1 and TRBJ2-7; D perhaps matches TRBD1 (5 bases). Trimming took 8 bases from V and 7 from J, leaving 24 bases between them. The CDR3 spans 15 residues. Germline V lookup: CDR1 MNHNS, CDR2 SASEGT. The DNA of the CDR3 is TGTGCCAGCCGACGGATGGGGCCCCGAAAGGGAGAGCAGTACTTC. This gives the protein CASRRMGPRKGEQYF.

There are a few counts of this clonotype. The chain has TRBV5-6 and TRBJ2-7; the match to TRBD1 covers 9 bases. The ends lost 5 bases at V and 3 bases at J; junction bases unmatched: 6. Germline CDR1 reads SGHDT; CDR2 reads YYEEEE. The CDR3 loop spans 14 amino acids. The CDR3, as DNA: TGTGCCAGCAGACTTGGACAGGGGTTCTACGAGCAGTACTTC. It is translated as CASRLGQGFYEQYF.

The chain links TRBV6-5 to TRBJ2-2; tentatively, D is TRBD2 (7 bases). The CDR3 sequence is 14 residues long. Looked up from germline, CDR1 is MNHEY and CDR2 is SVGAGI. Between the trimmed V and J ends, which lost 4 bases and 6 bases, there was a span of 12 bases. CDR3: CASSSQGRAGELFF. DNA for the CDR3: TGTGCCAGCAGTTCGCAGGGGAGGGCCGGGGAGCTGTTTTTT.

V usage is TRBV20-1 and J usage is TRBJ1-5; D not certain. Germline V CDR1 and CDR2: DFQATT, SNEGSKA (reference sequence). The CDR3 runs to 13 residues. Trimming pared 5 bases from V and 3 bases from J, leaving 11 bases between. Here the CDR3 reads CSALTRANQPQHF. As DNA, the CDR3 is TGCAGTGCTCTGACTAGGGCCAATCAGCCCCAGCATTTT.

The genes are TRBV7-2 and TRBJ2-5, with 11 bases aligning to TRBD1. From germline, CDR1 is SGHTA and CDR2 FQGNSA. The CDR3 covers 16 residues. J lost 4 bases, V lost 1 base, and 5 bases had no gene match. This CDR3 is CASSLVGQGAGETQYF. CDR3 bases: TGTGCCAGCAGCTTAGTTGGACAGGGGGCAGGAGAGACCCAGTACTTC.

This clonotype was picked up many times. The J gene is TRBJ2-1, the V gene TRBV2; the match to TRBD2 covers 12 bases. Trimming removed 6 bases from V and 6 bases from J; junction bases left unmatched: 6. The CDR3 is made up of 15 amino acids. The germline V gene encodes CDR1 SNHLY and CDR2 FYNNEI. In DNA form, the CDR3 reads TGTGCCAGCAGGCTAGCGGGAGGGCCCGGCAATGAGCAGTTCTTC. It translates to CASRLAGGPGNEQFF. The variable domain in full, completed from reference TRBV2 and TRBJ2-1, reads EPEVTQTPSHQVTQMGQEVILRCVPISNHLYFYWYRQILGQKVEFLVSFYNNEISEKSEIFDDQFSVERPDGSNFTLKIRSTKLEDSAMYFCASRLAGGPGNEQFFGPGTRLTVL.

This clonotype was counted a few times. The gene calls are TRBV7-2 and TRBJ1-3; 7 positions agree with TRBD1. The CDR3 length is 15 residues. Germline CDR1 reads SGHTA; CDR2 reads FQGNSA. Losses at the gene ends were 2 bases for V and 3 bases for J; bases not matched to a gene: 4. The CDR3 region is CASSLYRGDGNTIYF. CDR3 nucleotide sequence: TGTGCCAGCAGCTTATACAGGGGTGATGGAAACACCATATATTTT. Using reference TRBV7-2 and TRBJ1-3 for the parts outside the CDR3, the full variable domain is GAGVSQSPSNKVTEKGKDVELRCDPISGHTALYWYRQSLGQGLEFLIYFQGNSAPDKSGLPSDRFSAERTGGSVSTLTIQRTQQEDSAVYLCASSLYRGDGNTIYFGEGSWLTVV.

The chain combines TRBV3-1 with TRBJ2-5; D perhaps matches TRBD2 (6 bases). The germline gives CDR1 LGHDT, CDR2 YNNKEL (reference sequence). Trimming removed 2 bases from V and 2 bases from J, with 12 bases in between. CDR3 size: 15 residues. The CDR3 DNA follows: TGTGCCAGCAGCCAATCCACCCTAGCGCAAGAGACCCAGTACTTC. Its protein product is CASSQSTLAQETQYF.

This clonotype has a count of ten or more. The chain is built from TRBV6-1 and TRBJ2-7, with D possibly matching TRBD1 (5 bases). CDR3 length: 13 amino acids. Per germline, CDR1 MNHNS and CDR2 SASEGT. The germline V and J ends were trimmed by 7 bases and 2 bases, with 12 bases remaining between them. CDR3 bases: TGTGCCAGCACCTCGGACAAGACCTACGAGCAGTACTTC. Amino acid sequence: CASTSDKTYEQYF.

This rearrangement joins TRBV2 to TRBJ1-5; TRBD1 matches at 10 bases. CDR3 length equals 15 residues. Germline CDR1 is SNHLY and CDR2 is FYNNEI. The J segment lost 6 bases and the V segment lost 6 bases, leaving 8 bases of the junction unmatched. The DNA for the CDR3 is TGTGCCAGCAGCTCGGGACAGGGGCCCGGTCAGCCCCAGCATTTT. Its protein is CASSSGQGPGQPQHF.